Each of the 25 T cell receptor beta chains below was sequenced from the same sample in a study of T cells in Graves' hyperthyroidism and ophthalmopathy. RNA transcripts yielded amplified TCR beta CDR3 regions. HTBI primers were used for first-round RT-PCR of the TCR CDR3. TCRdb reprocessed the multiplex PCR reads via MiXCR and lists one record per CDR3 protein. There are under 550,000 distinct CDR3 sequences in the sample; 12% to 15% occur only once, and 5% to 6% lies in the top ten. The sample taken for sequencing was blood. The receptor set was obtained from a woman under 30 with Graves' hyperthyroidism.

Many counts were recorded for this clonotype. The chain recombines TRBV7-9 with TRBJ2-5; 9 bases are shared with TRBD1. This CDR3 is built from 17 residues. After removal of 5 bases from V and 2 bases from J, the junction contained 12 bases not matched to a gene. From germline, CDR1 is SEHNR and CDR2 FQNEAQ (reference sequence). The CDR3 DNA reads TGTGCCAGCAGCCCGGCGGGACAGGGAGTTAGGCAAGAGACCCAGTACTTC. Amino acids: CASSPAGQGVRQETQYF.

There are many counts of this clonotype. CDR3 bases: TGCAGTGTTTGCGAGGAGGGCGGGAGGGCCGAGACCCAGTACTTC. Amino acids: CSVCEEGGRAETQYF. The J gene is TRBJ2-5, the V gene TRBV20-1, with TRBD2 identical over 9 bases. The CDR3 covers 15 residues. Germline lookup yields CDR1 DFQATT and CDR2 SNEGSKA (reference sequence). Losses at the gene ends were 7 bases for V and 5 bases for J; bases not matched to a gene: 14.

This clonotype was seen repeatedly, ten times or more. The chain carries TRBV20-1 and TRBJ1-2, with 9 bases matching TRBD1. Germline values: CDR1 DFQATT, CDR2 SNEGSKA (reference sequence). The CDR3 sequence is 14 residues long. Trimming cost V 6 bases and J 3 bases; bases outside gene matches: 8. The CDR3 is CSAADRGYDYGYTF. CDR3 coding DNA: TGCAGTGCGGCGGACAGGGGCTATGACTATGGCTACACCTTC.

V is TRBV5-1 and J is TRBJ2-5; 7 nucleotides align to TRBD2. Trimming removed 0 bases from V and 9 bases from J; junction bases left unmatched: 14. The CDR3 contains 16 residues. CDR1 is SGHRS and CDR2 is YFSETQ in the germline V gene. The DNA for the CDR3 is TGCGCCAGCAGCTTGGAGGTCCGAACCGGACGGGAGGCCCAGTACTTC. As protein: CASSLEVRTGREAQYF.

This clonotype was found many times. This chain connects TRBV12-3 or TRBV12-4 to TRBJ1-4; 7 bases are a match to TRBD1. The trim removed 4 bases at V and 10 bases at J, leaving 12 bases unmatched. This CDR3 comprises 15 residues. For the CDR3, the DNA is TGTGCCAGCAGTTCGACAGGGAAGGGTTCGGGAAAACTGTTTTTT. Encoded protein: CASSSTGKGSGKLFF.

This chain connects TRBV5-4 to TRBJ1-4; tentatively, D is TRBD1 (6 bases). The CDR3 has 15 residues. The V and J ends lost 0 bases and 3 bases respectively, with 9 bases between them. Per germline, CDR1 SGHNT and CDR2 YYREEE (reference sequence). CDR3: CASSLEPGANEKLFF. The DNA for the CDR3 is TGTGCCAGCAGCTTGGAACCAGGGGCTAATGAAAAACTGTTTTTT.

This clonotype was observed many times. The chain links TRBV28 to TRBJ1-1, with D perhaps matching TRBD1 (6 bases). V lost 5 bases, J lost 5 bases, and 15 bases lay in between. CDR1 and CDR2 from the germline V gene are MDHEN and SYDVKM. This CDR3 is 14 amino acids long. The CDR3 is CASSDPRGWTEAFF. CDR3 bases: TGTGCCAGCAGTGACCCCAGGGGTTGGACTGAAGCTTTCTTT.

The chain has TRBV2 and TRBJ1-3, with no clear D. The ends were cut back, 2 bases at V and 2 bases at J, with 7 bases in the middle. The CDR3 spans 14 residues. Germline CDR1 is SNHLY and CDR2 is FYNNEI. CDR3 residues: CASSEPRTGNTIYF. In DNA form, the CDR3 reads TGTGCCAGCAGTGAACCCCGGACTGGAAACACCATATATTTT.

The chain is built from TRBV7-8 and TRBJ1-2, with 8 bases aligning to TRBD1. CDR3 length equals 14 residues. Germline CDR1 reads SGHVS; CDR2 reads FQNEAQ. V trimming: 8 bases; J trimming: 8 bases; junction bases outside the gene matches: 13. The CDR3 region is CASVSGGDLWGYTF. The DNA of the CDR3 is TGTGCCAGCGTGTCAGGGGGCGACCTGTGGGGCTACACCTTC.

In this sample, this clonotype turned up a few times. The rearrangement joins TRBV14 to TRBJ2-7, with 9 bases identical to TRBD1. V was clipped by 4 bases and J by 2 bases; unmatched bases: 9. Germline loops: CDR1 SGHDN, CDR2 FVKESK. The CDR3 loop spans 16 amino acids. CDR3 region: CASSPRPGQGTYEQYF. CDR3 nucleotide sequence: TGTGCCAGCAGCCCTCGCCCGGGACAGGGAACCTACGAGCAGTACTTC.

This clonotype was detected many times. The V call is TRBV6-1, the J call TRBJ2-2, with D maybe TRBD1 (5 bases). Per germline, CDR1 MNHNS and CDR2 SASEGT. V gave up 8 bases and J gave up 7 bases, with 11 bases separating them. CDR3 length: 12 residues. In DNA form, the CDR3 reads TGTGCCAGCCAGCAGGGTGTCGGGGAGCTGTTTTTT. The encoded protein is CASQQGVGELFF.

This clonotype occurred a few times. This CDR3 is CASSQVSRVSSYEQYF. In DNA, the CDR3 is TGTGCCAGCAGCCAAGTCAGTAGAGTGAGCTCCTACGAGCAGTACTTC. J is TRBJ2-7 and V is TRBV4-2; D is undetermined. Germline CDR1 and CDR2: LGHNA and YNFKEQ. The V end lost 1 base, the J end lost 0 bases, and 13 bases lay between the germline ends. There are 16 residues in the CDR3.

A few counts support this clonotype. The chain is built from TRBV19 and TRBJ2-1; D might be TRBD2 (6 bases). Looked up from germline, CDR1 is LNHDA and CDR2 is SQIVND (reference sequence). The CDR3 runs 15 residues. The V gene lost 7 bases and the J gene lost 1 base, with 14 bases spanning the gap. The chain's CDR3 is CASIEEGASYNEQFF. In nucleotides, the CDR3 is TGTGCCAGTATTGAGGAGGGAGCGTCCTACAATGAGCAGTTCTTC.

The V and J genes are TRBV6-1 and TRBJ2-7; D may be TRBD1 (6 bases). The length of the CDR3 is 13 residues. Germline CDR1 is MNHNS and CDR2 is SASEGT. V shed 6 bases and J shed 6 bases, with 15 bases lying between them. The CDR3 DNA is TGTGCCAGCAGGGTCAACAGGGCGGGCGAGCAGTACTTC. Amino acid sequence: CASRVNRAGEQYF.

The chain combines TRBV4-1 with TRBJ2-2; TRBD1 matches 8 bases. The length of the CDR3 is 14 residues. CDR1 MGHRA and CDR2 YSYEKL come from the germline V gene. V trimming: 4 bases; J trimming: 6 bases; junction bases outside the gene matches: 4. The CDR3 sequence is CASSLDRVPGELFF. CDR3 bases: TGCGCCAGCAGCCTGGACAGGGTTCCCGGGGAGCTGTTTTTT.

This clonotype was detected ten times or more. The genes are TRBV11-2 and TRBJ1-2, with D possibly being TRBD1 (5 bases). Trimming took 1 base from V and 4 from J, leaving 10 bases between them. Per the germline V gene, CDR1 is SGHAT and CDR2 is FQNNGV. The CDR3 consists of 14 residues. The CDR3 region has the DNA TGTGCCAGCAGCTTAGGGGCAGGGAGCTATGGCTACACCTTC. Its protein is CASSLGAGSYGYTF.

A few counts support this clonotype. The J gene is TRBJ2-5, the V gene TRBV12-5, with 7 bases fitting TRBD2. The trim removed 5 bases at V and 5 bases at J, leaving 8 bases unmatched. The CDR3 extends over 14 amino acids. Germline V lookup: CDR1 LGHNT, CDR2 FRNRAP. CDR3 sequence reads: CASGGIGTTETQYF. The CDR3 nucleotides are TGTGCTAGTGGTGGAATAGGGACTACGGAGACCCAGTACTTC.

This clonotype was recorded many times. This chain uses TRBV10-3 with TRBJ2-7; 7 bases are a match to TRBD2. V shed 0 bases and J 0 bases; nucleotides not matched to a gene: 5. CDR3 length equals 16 residues. Germline V gives CDR1 ENHRY, CDR2 SYGVKD. CDR3 sequence reads: CAISESLGGSSYEQYF. The DNA for the CDR3 is TGTGCCATCAGTGAGTCTTTGGGCGGGAGCTCCTACGAGCAGTACTTC.

This clonotype was seen at least ten times. This chain links TRBV7-9 with TRBJ2-1; no clear D gene. The CDR3 runs 15 residues. Germline V gene sequence: CDR1 SEHNR, CDR2 FQNEAQ (reference sequence). V was cut by 1 base and J by 5 bases, with 12 bases left in between. This chain's CDR3 is CASSLGVNLDNEQFF. The CDR3 bases are TGTGCCAGCAGCTTAGGGGTCAATCTAGACAATGAGCAGTTCTTC. Together with reference TRBV7-9 and TRBJ2-1, the CDR3 gives the full variable domain: DTGVSQNPRHKITKRGQNVTFRCDPISEHNRLYWYRQTLGQGPEFLTYFQNEAQLEKSRLLSDRFSAERPKGSFSTLEIQRTEQGDSAMYLCASSLGVNLDNEQFFGPGTRLTVL.

This clonotype was counted ten times or more. The chain employs TRBV28 and TRBJ2-1; the match to TRBD1 covers 9 bases. The CDR3 consists of 15 residues. Per the germline V gene, CDR1 is MDHEN and CDR2 is SYDVKM. Losses at the gene ends were 5 bases for V and 4 bases for J; bases not matched to a gene: 6. DNA of the CDR3: TGTGCCAGCAGTACCACAGGGGGCTCTTACAATGAGCAGTTCTTC. It encodes CASSTTGGSYNEQFF.

This clonotype was found a few times. The chain uses TRBV4-1 and TRBJ2-5; 7 nucleotides agree with TRBD2. V was clipped by 4 bases and J by 4 bases; unmatched bases: 9. The length of the CDR3 is 15 residues. CDR1 is MGHRA and CDR2 is YSYEKL in the germline V gene. The DNA for the CDR3 is TGCGCCAGCAGCCGGACATCGTCGGGGGGAGAGACCCAGTACTTC. This sequence encodes CASSRTSSGGETQYF.

This clonotype was counted between two and nine times. The V and J genes are TRBV7-9 and TRBJ1-4; tentative D call: TRBD1 (6 bases). V dropped 7 bases and J dropped 7 bases, with 13 bases sitting between them. Germline CDR1 SEHNR, CDR2 FQNEAQ (reference sequence). The CDR3 is 13 amino acids. The CDR3 loop is CASTHKGVEKLFF. CDR3 bases: TGTGCCAGCACCCATAAGGGGGTTGAAAAACTGTTTTTT.

This clonotype was recorded many times. J is TRBJ2-7 and V is TRBV20-1, with 10 bases lining up with TRBD1. CDR1 is DFQATT, CDR2 SNEGSKA, per germline (reference sequence). The CDR3 is 13 amino acids. J was trimmed by 3 bases and V by 4 bases; bases with no gene match: 3. The CDR3 bases are TGCAGTGCTACAGGACAGGGGGGCTACGAGCAGTACTTC. Protein sequence: CSATGQGGYEQYF.

A few counts support this clonotype. The chain links TRBV20-1 to TRBJ2-7, with 9 bases fitting TRBD1. This CDR3 is 13 amino acids long. In germline, CDR1 is DFQATT, CDR2 SNEGSKA (reference sequence). Trimming removed 4 bases from V and 4 bases from J; junction bases left unmatched: 5. CDR3 residues: CSATPGQGYEQYF. CDR3 nucleotide sequence: TGCAGTGCTACCCCGGGACAGGGATACGAGCAGTACTTC.

This clonotype was seen ten or more times. The chain is built from TRBV30 and TRBJ2-1, with D perhaps matching TRBD1 (6 bases). Germline-derived CDR1 and CDR2 are GTSNPN and SVGIG (reference sequence). The CDR3 runs 15 residues. Trimming pared 1 base from V and 2 bases from J, leaving 12 bases between. CDR3 amino acids: CAWSAGHGPYNEQFF. In nucleotides, the CDR3 is TGTGCCTGGAGTGCGGGACACGGTCCCTACAATGAGCAGTTCTTC. Variable domain in full (rest from reference TRBV30 and TRBJ2-1): SQTIHQWPATLVQPVGSPLSLECTVEGTSNPNLYWYRQAAGRGLQLLFYSVGIGQISSEVPQNLSASRPQDRQFILSSKKLLLSDSGFYLCAWSAGHGPYNEQFFGPGTRLTVL.